The 14 T cell receptor beta chains below were found in one sample sequenced in a study of PD-L1 blockade in urothelial cancer. Generated by immunoSEQ multiplex PCR, the TCRdb table keeps only in-frame clones and is missing some. The sample lists 95,000 or so clones, 87% seen once, with roughly 2% in the top ten. The time point was: pretreatment peripheral blood. The sample was PBMCs, taken around atezolizumab (anti-PD-L1) treatment. These receptors originate from a man aged 55-75 years with urothelial cancer.

The J gene is TRBJ1-6, the V gene TRBV6-1; TRBD1 might be the D (5 bases). V lost 1 base and J lost 6, with 10 bases in between. The CDR3 totals 15 residues. The germline gives CDR1 MNHNS, CDR2 SASEGT. This CDR3 reads CASSEVGRANSPLHF. CDR3 coding DNA: TGTGCCAGCAGTGAAGTTGGCAGGGCTAATTCACCCCTCCACTTT.

The count of this clone is one. The J gene is TRBJ1-4, the V gene TRBV7-9, with D hard to call. There are 15 residues in the CDR3. With 7 bases removed from V and 3 bases from J, the gap between germline ends came to 15 bases. In germline, CDR1 is SEHNR, CDR2 FQNEAQ (reference sequence). The CDR3 here is CASTPFLTANEKLFF. CDR3 in DNA: TGTGCCAGCACTCCTTTCCTCACGGCTAATGAAAAACTGTTTTTT.

The rearrangement links TRBV6-1 to TRBJ1-1, with D maybe TRBD1 (6 bases). The CDR3 runs 16 residues. Trimming took off 2 bases at V and 7 bases at J, with 20 bases between the two ends. The germline V gene encodes CDR1 MNHNS and CDR2 SASEGT. The CDR3 nucleotides are TGTGCCAGCAGTGAAAGATCTAAGACAGGCAAGATTGAAGCTTTCTTT. Amino acid sequence: CASSERSKTGKIEAFF.

The chain recombines TRBV21-1 with TRBJ1-4; TRBD1 was called by the table and not checked on the DNA. TRBV21-1 corresponds to a pseudogene. The CDR3 spans 14 residues. CDR3 region: CASSGDRPHEKLFF. For the CDR3, the DNA is TGTGCCAGCAGCGGGGACAGGCCACATGAAAAACTGTTTTTT.

The gene calls are TRBV5-6 and TRBJ1-2; 10 positions agree with TRBD1. The V segment lost 4 bases and the J segment 8 bases; nucleotides outside the gene matches: 5. Per the germline V gene, CDR1 is SGHDT and CDR2 is YYEEEE. The CDR3 runs to 13 residues. The CDR3 DNA follows: TGTGCCAGCAGCGCAGGACAGGGGGTGGGCTACACCTTC. Its translation: CASSAGQGVGYTF.

The chain employs TRBV6-5 and TRBJ1-1, with TRBD1 matching over 7 bases. CDR1 MNHEY and CDR2 SVGAGI come from the germline V gene. The CDR3 runs to 14 residues. With 2 bases clipped from V and 0 bases from J, the junction kept 0 bases outside the gene matches. CDR3 nucleotide sequence: TGTGCCAGCAGTTACGACAGGGTGAACACTGAAGCTTTCTTT. It encodes CASSYDRVNTEAFF.

The chain couples TRBV5-1 to TRBJ2-7, with TRBD1 as a possible D gene (6 bases). The CDR3 has 14 amino acids. CDR1 SGHRS and CDR2 YFSETQ come from the germline V gene. V was shortened by 4 bases and J by 3 bases, with 14 bases between the two germline ends. The CDR3 bases are TGCGCCAGCAGCCCTGGACAGCAAAACTACGAGCAGTACTTC. Its translation: CASSPGQQNYEQYF.

The chain has TRBV5-1 and TRBJ1-1, with D tentatively TRBD1 (6 bases). Trimming pared 5 bases from V and 3 bases from J, leaving 14 bases between. Germline-derived CDR1 and CDR2 are SGHRS and YFSETQ. This CDR3 has 14 amino acids. CDR3 nucleotide sequence: TGCGCCAGCAGACCCTCAGAGGGGGACACTGAAGCTTTCTTT. Encoded protein: CASRPSEGDTEAFF.

The chain combines TRBV30 with TRBJ2-2, with TRBD1 matching 7 bases. J gave up 5 bases and V 8 bases, and 8 bases lay outside the gene matches. The CDR3 covers 13 residues. CDR1 is GTSNPN, CDR2 SVGIG, per germline (reference sequence). The CDR3 nucleotides read TGTGCCAGAGACAGGGTCGGGACCGGGGAGCTGTTTTTT. Translation gives CARDRVGTGELFF.

The chain is built from TRBV29-1 and TRBJ1-4, with 8 bases matching TRBD1. The germline V gene has CDR1 SQVTM and CDR2 ANQGSEA. The V segment lost 8 bases and the J segment 5 bases; nucleotides outside the gene matches: 4. The CDR3 covers 12 residues. The CDR3 DNA is TGCAGCACCAGACAGGGGAATGAAAAACTGTTTTTT. Amino acids: CSTRQGNEKLFF.

The sample holds a few counts of this clone. The rearrangement links TRBV29-1 to TRBJ2-1; 10 nucleotides align to TRBD1. Germline values: CDR1 SQVTM, CDR2 ANQGSEA. The V and J ends lost 6 bases and 8 bases, in that order; junction bases with no gene match: 10. This CDR3 contains 14 residues. In DNA, the CDR3 is TGCAGCGTCTCTGGACAGGGGGGTTTGGATGAGCAGTTCTTC. Protein sequence: CSVSGQGGLDEQFF.

The sample holds one count of this clone. The chain employs TRBV6-5 and TRBJ2-5; D may be TRBD1 (6 bases). With 11 bases removed from V and 5 bases from J, the gap between germline ends came to 18 bases. CDR1 is MNHEY, CDR2 SVGAGI, per germline. There are 13 residues in the CDR3. The CDR3 loop reads CAARGSGWETQYF. CDR3 nucleotides: TGTGCCGCCAGGGGATCTGGCTGGGAGACCCAGTACTTC.

The chain links TRBV5-1 to TRBJ1-6; TRBD1 might be the D (6 bases). This CDR3 region has 16 residues. The V gene's germline CDR1 is SGHRS and CDR2 YFSETQ. V lost 0 bases and J 6 bases, leaving 13 bases between the germline ends. CDR3 bases: TGCGCCAGCAGCTTGGATAGGGGGGGTTCTAATTCACCCCTCCACTTT. This gives the protein CASSLDRGGSNSPLHF.

This rearrangement joins TRBV11-1 to TRBJ2-3; unclear D gene. The V end lost 6 bases, the J end lost 1 base, and 11 bases lay between the germline ends. The CDR3 loop spans 14 amino acids. The germline V gene has CDR1 SGHAT and CDR2 FQDESV (reference sequence). CDR3 bases: TGTGCCAGCAGTCGGAGCGCGGGCACAGATACGCAGTATTTT. Protein: CASSRSAGTDTQYF.